This passage covers 23 T cell receptor beta chains from one sample sequenced in a study of blood T cell repertoires in COVID-19. The assay was immunoSEQ multiplex PCR, and TCRdb's table has in-frame clones only and misses some. The table records about 85,000 clones, around nine tenths of them present only once. Specimen: peripheral blood. These receptors came from a man aged 55 to 70 with acute or convalescent COVID-19.

The chain recombines TRBV6-5 with TRBJ1-6; D possibly corresponds to TRBD1 (5 bases). The V and J ends lost 11 bases and 0 bases respectively, with 11 bases between them. Germline V gene lookup returns CDR1 MNHEY and CDR2 SVGAGI. The CDR3 spans 14 residues. CDR3 in DNA: TGTGCCTCCCACGGGGGCTCCTATAATTCACCCCTCCACTTT. Protein product: CASHGGSYNSPLHF.

The chain joins TRBV19 to TRBJ1-2; 8 bases align to TRBD1. In germline, CDR1 is LNHDA, CDR2 SQIVND (reference sequence). This CDR3 region has 16 residues. The ends lost 6 bases at V and 3 bases at J; junction bases unmatched: 12. The CDR3: CASSPSGTGRDYGYTF. For the CDR3, the DNA is TGTGCCAGTAGCCCATCGGGGACAGGTCGGGACTATGGCTACACCTTC.

This clone was detected a few times. The rearrangement links TRBV5-5 to TRBJ1-1; D is undetermined. Looked up from germline, CDR1 is SGHKS and CDR2 is YYEKEE (reference sequence). The germline V and J ends were trimmed by 2 bases and 1 base, with 9 bases remaining between them. The CDR3 is made up of 14 amino acids. CDR3 coding DNA: TGTGCCAGCAGCTTTTTGGGAGCGAACACTGAAGCTTTCTTT. Translation gives CASSFLGANTEAFF.

J is TRBJ1-1 and V is TRBV19; 12 bases align to TRBD1. Germline CDR1 and CDR2: LNHDA and SQIVND (reference sequence). Trimming took 6 bases from V and 11 from J; bases not matched to a gene: 10. CDR3 length: 14 amino acids. CDR3 sequence (DNA): TGTGCCAGTAGGACCGGGACAGGGGGCGAAGTGGCTTTCTTT. Its protein product is CASRTGTGGEVAFF.

The rearrangement links TRBV10-1 to TRBJ1-5, with no clear D. V was clipped by 5 bases and J by 4 bases, with 6 bases between them. This CDR3 has 12 amino acids. The germline V gene encodes CDR1 WNHNN and CDR2 SYGVQD (reference sequence). The CDR3, as DNA: TGCGCCAGCAGTTCCCCGAATCAGCCCCAGCATTTT. Amino acid sequence: CASSSPNQPQHF.

This clone was detected only a few times. DNA of the CDR3: TGTGCCAGCAGCGCCAACAGGGGGGATGGCTACACCTTC. Amino acids: CASSANRGDGYTF. This chain joins TRBV9 and TRBJ1-2; 8 nucleotides agree with TRBD1. Losses at the gene ends were 3 bases for V and 6 bases for J; bases not matched to a gene: 4. Germline CDR1 and CDR2: SGDLS and YYNGEE. The CDR3 consists of 13 residues.

By its share, this clone is medium-sized. The rearrangement uses TRBV12-5 and TRBJ1-2; D is unresolved. Germline V gene lookup returns CDR1 LGHNT and CDR2 FRNRAP. This CDR3 region has 13 residues. V shed 1 base and J shed 3 bases, with 6 bases lying between them. This CDR3 is CASGLEPDYGYTF. CDR3 bases: TGTGCTAGTGGTTTGGAACCAGACTATGGCTACACCTTC. The complete variable domain, with remaining parts taken from reference TRBV12-5 and TRBJ1-2, reads DARVTQTPRHKVTEMGQEVTMRCQPILGHNTVFWYRQTMMQGLELLAYFRNRAPLDDSGMPKDRFSAEMPDATLATLKIQPSEPRDSAVYFCASGLEPDYGYTFGSGTRLTVV.

The CDR3 nucleotides are TGTGCCAGCAGCCCACTGGTGGGGCCTAGCAATGAGCAGTTCTTC. Its protein product is CASSPLVGPSNEQFF. The chain has TRBV11-2 and TRBJ2-1; a weak D match, TRBD1 (5 bases). CDR3 length equals 15 residues. CDR1 and CDR2 (germline): SGHAT, FQNNGV. Trimming cost V 5 bases and J 6 bases, with 17 bases left between them.

This clone was detected only once. V and J are TRBV2 and TRBJ2-1, with D perhaps TRBD2 (6 bases). V was cut by 1 base and J by 7 bases, with 17 bases left in between. Germline CDR1 SNHLY, CDR2 FYNNEI. The length of the CDR3 is 16 residues. The CDR3 nucleotides read TGTGCCAGCAGTGAAGTTGCGGGACTTGGTAGAAATGAGCAGTTCTTC. It yields the protein CASSEVAGLGRNEQFF.

The chain uses TRBV19 and TRBJ2-3; TRBD1 agrees at 9 bases. Per germline, CDR1 LNHDA and CDR2 SQIVND (reference sequence). This CDR3 is built from 17 residues. After removal of 5 bases from V and 0 bases from J, the junction contained 9 bases not matched to a gene. CDR3 sequence (DNA): TGTGCCAGTAGTCCATGGACAGGGGCGACTAGCACAGATACGCAGTATTTT. It translates to CASSPWTGATSTDTQYF.

The genes are TRBV2 and TRBJ2-2; TRBD2 aligns across 9 bases. CDR3 length: 15 residues. Germline loops: CDR1 SNHLY, CDR2 FYNNEI. V dropped 6 bases and J dropped 3; count of bases not matched to a gene: 5. Here the CDR3 reads CASRILAGYTGELFF. Written as DNA, the CDR3 is TGTGCCAGCAGGATTCTAGCGGGGTACACCGGGGAGCTGTTTTTT.

This chain links TRBV6-5 with TRBJ1-4; no firm D call. This CDR3 comprises 13 residues. V was cut by 6 bases and J by 6 bases, with 11 bases left in between. CDR1 and CDR2 from the germline V gene are MNHEY and SVGAGI. CDR3 amino acids: CASSLGNDEKLFF. The CDR3 nucleotides read TGTGCCAGCAGCCTAGGAAACGATGAAAAACTGTTTTTT.

CDR3 protein: CASRVEVTGLSGYTF. As DNA, the CDR3 is TGTGCCAGCAGGGTTGAGGTGACAGGGTTGAGTGGCTACACCTTC. This rearrangement joins TRBV5-5 to TRBJ1-2; TRBD1 aligns across 7 bases. Germline assignment: CDR1 SGHKS and CDR2 YYEKEE (reference sequence). The CDR3 is made up of 15 amino acids. V was pared by 5 bases and J by 7 bases, with 14 bases of the junction left unmatched.

This chain uses TRBV6-2 or TRBV6-3 with TRBJ1-2, with a weak D call TRBD1 (6 bases). This CDR3 is 12 amino acids long. CDR1 and CDR2 (germline): MNHEY, SVGEGT. The V gene lost 4 bases and the J gene lost 6 bases, with 9 bases spanning the gap. CDR3 amino acids: CASSWGQDGYTF. The CDR3 bases are TGTGCCAGCAGTTGGGGACAAGATGGCTACACCTTC.

V gene TRBV6-2 or TRBV6-3 combines with J gene TRBJ1-1, with a possible D match to TRBD1 (6 bases). This CDR3 region has 13 residues. Germline loops: CDR1 MNHEY, CDR2 SVGEGT. V lost 4 bases and J lost 8, with 14 bases in between. The CDR3 DNA reads as TGTGCCAGCAGTTTCATCGACAGGACCGAAGCTTTCTTT. It codes for CASSFIDRTEAFF.

The DNA of the CDR3 is TGTGCCAGCTCACCCACTAGGTACGGGACAGATACGCAGTATTTT. Translated: CASSPTRYGTDTQYF. The chain combines TRBV18 with TRBJ2-3; tentative D call: TRBD2 (5 bases). From germline, CDR1 is KGHSH and CDR2 LQKENI. The V end lost 3 bases, the J end lost 3 bases, and 13 bases lay between the germline ends. There are 15 residues in the CDR3.

The chain couples TRBV5-4 to TRBJ1-6; 8 bases are shared with TRBD1. The CDR3 loop spans 17 amino acids. The trim removed 0 bases at V and 7 bases at J, leaving 9 bases unmatched. Germline V gives CDR1 SGHNT, CDR2 YYREEE (reference sequence). The CDR3 DNA sequence: TGTGCCAGCAGCTTGGGGGGACAGGCGGCGAAGAATTCACCCCTCCACTTT. It specifies CASSLGGQAAKNSPLHF.

The chain links TRBV10-2 to TRBJ1-1; 8 nucleotides line up with TRBD1. The germline CDR1 and CDR2 sequences are WSHSY and SAAADI. The CDR3 totals 14 residues. The V and J ends lost 3 bases and 5 bases, in that order; junction bases with no gene match: 5. This chain's CDR3 is CASSDDRGGTEAFF. In DNA form, the CDR3 reads TGCGCCAGCAGTGATGACAGGGGCGGTACTGAAGCTTTCTTT.

The gene calls are TRBV6-5 and TRBJ2-3; 9 nucleotides align to TRBD1. Germline trimming cut 6 bases from V and 0 bases from J; bases unmatched to any gene: 4. In germline, CDR1 is MNHEY, CDR2 SVGAGI. The CDR3 is 15 amino acids. DNA for the CDR3: TGTGCCAGCAGCGGACAGGGGAGTAGCACAGATACGCAGTATTTT. Translating gives CASSGQGSSTDTQYF.

This clone appeared a single time. The V gene is TRBV13, the J gene TRBJ1-1; a possible D gene is TRBD1 (5 bases). V dropped 1 base and J dropped 0 bases, with 18 bases sitting between them. Germline V gene sequence: CDR1 PRHDT, CDR2 FYEKMQ (reference sequence). The CDR3 consists of 18 residues. The CDR3 bases are TGTGCCAGCAGCTTAGACCTGGGGCTTTCGGCAGTGAACACTGAAGCTTTCTTT. Translated: CASSLDLGLSAVNTEAFF.

V is TRBV5-5 and J is TRBJ1-1; a weak D match, TRBD1 (6 bases). Germline V gene lookup returns CDR1 SGHKS and CDR2 YYEKEE (reference sequence). The CDR3 runs to 15 residues. V was trimmed by 1 base and J by 8 bases, leaving 18 bases between them. The CDR3 loop reads CASSLPLGGQPEAFF. In DNA, the CDR3 is TGTGCCAGCAGCTTGCCCCTCGGAGGACAGCCCGAAGCTTTCTTT.

The rearrangement uses TRBV24-1 and TRBJ1-2, with D possibly being TRBD1 (5 bases). CDR1 KGHDR and CDR2 SFDVKD come from the germline V gene. V dropped 9 bases and J dropped 6 bases, with 13 bases sitting between them. There are 12 residues in the CDR3. The chain's CDR3 is CATGGRFDGYTF. CDR3 nucleotides: TGTGCCACCGGGGGGAGGTTCGATGGCTACACCTTC.

The gene calls are TRBV25-1 and TRBJ1-2, with D perhaps matching TRBD1 (6 bases). The germline V and J ends were trimmed by 4 bases and 2 bases, with 8 bases remaining between them. CDR1 is MGHDK, CDR2 SYGVNS, per germline. CDR3 length equals 13 residues. This CDR3 reads CASSAGANYGYTF. The CDR3 DNA follows: TGTGCCAGCAGTGCAGGGGCGAACTATGGCTACACCTTC.